What follows is one TCR beta chain and its context. This sample is drawn from a study of shared clonotypes between healthy human individuals. CDR1 is SGHAT, CDR2 FQNNGV, per germline. The CDR3 consists of 16 residues. V was clipped by 5 bases and J by 6 bases; unmatched bases: 15. The authors ran the assay at deep level. The repertoire was sequenced with immunoSEQ multiplex PCR; TCRdb's copy has only in-frame clones and lacks some. This sample carries a few million clones, over 90% of them seen once, and the ten largest clones take about 0.37%. Donors comprised healthy HIV-negative adults lacking recent acute infections or vaccinations.

Sequencing used naive CD4+ T cells from PBMCs. The subset here: CD45RA+ positively selected. V and J are TRBV11-2 and TRBJ2-7, with 8 bases identical to TRBD1. The clonotype originates from a man younger than 30 in good health. Some clones in this sample may be carry-over from other donors' samples. The CDR3 is CASSTITGTGWFEQYF. The CDR3 DNA follows: TGTGCCAGCAGCACAATAACCGGGACAGGCTGGTTCGAGCAGTACTTC. Combining the CDR3 with reference TRBV11-2 and TRBJ2-7 gives the whole variable domain EAGVAQSPRYKIIEKRQSVAFWCNPISGHATLYWYQQILGQGPKLLIQFQNNGVVDDSQLPKDRFSAERLKGVDSTLKIQPAKLEDSAVYLCASSTITGTGWFEQYFGPGTRLTVT.